This T cell receptor (beta chain) was obtained from a study of T-cell reconstitution after alpha-beta-depleted transplantation in children. Notes on the study in general: At the one-year point after transplant, T-cell counts and TCRbeta diversity were found to come mostly from T cells that had been newly produced. About two months after transplant, alpha-beta T cells reportedly came from several hundred expanded graft clones.

Germline loops: CDR1 MNHEY, CDR2 SVGAGI. V lost 2 bases to trimming and J lost 3 bases, with 8 bases between them. The CDR3 runs to 14 residues. Of note for this clonotype: What it binds is not known.

Using unique molecular identifiers, the investigators prepared the TCRbeta library. TCRdb reanalysed the PCR reads using MiXCR and keeps one entry per CDR3 protein. The sample lists 610,000 or so distinct CDR3 sequences, around 27% seen once, with around a third in the top ten. The sequences come from PBMCs, collected before TCRalphabeta/CD19-depleted stem cell transplant. This TCR was sampled from a boy in the first two years of life with Wiskott-Aldrich syndrome, due to receive a stem cell transplant. The gene calls are TRBV6-5 and TRBJ1-3; maybe TRBD1 (6 bases). CDR3 bases: TGTGCCAGCAGTTACAAGGGACATGGAAACACCATATATTTT. As protein: CASSYKGHGNTIYF.